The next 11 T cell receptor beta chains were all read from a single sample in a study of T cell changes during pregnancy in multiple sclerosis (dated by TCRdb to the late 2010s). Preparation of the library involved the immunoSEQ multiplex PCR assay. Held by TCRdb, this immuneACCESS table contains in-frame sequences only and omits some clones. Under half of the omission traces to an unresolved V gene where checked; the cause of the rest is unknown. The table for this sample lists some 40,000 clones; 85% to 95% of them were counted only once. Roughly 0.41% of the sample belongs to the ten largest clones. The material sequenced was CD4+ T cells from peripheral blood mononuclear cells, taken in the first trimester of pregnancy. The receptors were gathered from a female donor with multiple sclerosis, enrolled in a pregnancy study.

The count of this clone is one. The CDR3 sequence is CASSQAGGAETQYF. The CDR3 bases are TGTGCCAGCAGCCAAGCAGGGGGCGCGGAGACCCAGTACTTC. V gene TRBV14 combines with J gene TRBJ2-5, with 8 positions matching TRBD1. The CDR3 is 14 amino acids. Trimming cost V 1 base and J 5 bases; bases outside gene matches: 3. The V gene's germline CDR1 is SGHDN and CDR2 FVKESK.

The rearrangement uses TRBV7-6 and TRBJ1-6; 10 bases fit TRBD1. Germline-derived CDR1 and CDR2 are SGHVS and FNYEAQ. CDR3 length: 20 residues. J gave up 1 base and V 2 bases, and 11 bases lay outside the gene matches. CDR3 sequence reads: CASSLYPGTGDGSYNSPLHF. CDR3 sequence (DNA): TGTGCCAGCAGCTTATACCCCGGGACAGGGGATGGGTCCTATAATTCACCCCTCCACTTT.

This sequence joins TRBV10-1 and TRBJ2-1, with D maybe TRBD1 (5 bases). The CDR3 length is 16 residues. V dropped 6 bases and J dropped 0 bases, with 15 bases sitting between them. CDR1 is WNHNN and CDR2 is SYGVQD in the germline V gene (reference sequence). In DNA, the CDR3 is TGCGCCAGCAGCCTACAAGGGGCTAGCTCCTACAATGAGCAGTTCTTC. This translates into CASSLQGASSYNEQFF.

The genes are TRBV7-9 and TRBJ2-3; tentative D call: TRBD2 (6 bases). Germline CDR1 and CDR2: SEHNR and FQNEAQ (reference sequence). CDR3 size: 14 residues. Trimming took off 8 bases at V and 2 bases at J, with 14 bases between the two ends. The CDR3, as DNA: TGTGCCAGCGTATCCTCGGGACTCACAGATACGCAGTATTTT. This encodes CASVSSGLTDTQYF. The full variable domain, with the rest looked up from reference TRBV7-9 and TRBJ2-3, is DTGVSQNPRHKITKRGQNVTFRCDPISEHNRLYWYRQTLGQGPEFLTYFQNEAQLEKSRLLSDRFSAERPKGSFSTLEIQRTEQGDSAMYLCASVSSGLTDTQYFGPGTRLTVL.

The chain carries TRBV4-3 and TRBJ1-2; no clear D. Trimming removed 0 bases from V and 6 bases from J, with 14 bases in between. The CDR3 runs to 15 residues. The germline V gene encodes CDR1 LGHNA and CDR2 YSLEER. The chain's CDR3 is CASSQDYGAQDGYTF. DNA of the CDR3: TGCGCCAGCAGCCAAGATTACGGAGCTCAAGATGGCTACACCTTC.

CDR3 nucleotides: TGTGCCAGCAGCAGACAGGGGGCGAAAGATACGCAGTATTTT. It encodes CASSRQGAKDTQYF. The J gene is TRBJ2-3, the V gene TRBV2; 10 bases line up with TRBD1. Germline loops: CDR1 SNHLY, CDR2 FYNNEI. This CDR3 has 14 amino acids. The V and J ends lost 6 bases and 5 bases, in that order; junction bases with no gene match: 5.

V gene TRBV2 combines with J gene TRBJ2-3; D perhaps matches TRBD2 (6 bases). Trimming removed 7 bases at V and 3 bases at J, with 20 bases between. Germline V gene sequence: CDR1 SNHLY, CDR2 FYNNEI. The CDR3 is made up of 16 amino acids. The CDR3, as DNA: TGTGCCAGCACCCCGGCAGTGTCGGGAGCTACAGATACGCAGTATTTT. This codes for CASTPAVSGATDTQYF.

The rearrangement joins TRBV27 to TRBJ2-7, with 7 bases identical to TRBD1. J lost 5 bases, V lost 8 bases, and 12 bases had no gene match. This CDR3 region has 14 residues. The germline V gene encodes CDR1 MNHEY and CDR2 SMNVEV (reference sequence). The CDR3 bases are TGTGCCAGCTCGGACAGGATGGTCCATGACGAGCAGTACTTC. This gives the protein CASSDRMVHDEQYF.

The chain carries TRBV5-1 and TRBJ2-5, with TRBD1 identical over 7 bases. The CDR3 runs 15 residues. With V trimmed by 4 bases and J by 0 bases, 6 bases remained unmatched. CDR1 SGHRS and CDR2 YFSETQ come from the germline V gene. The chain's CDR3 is CASSKKTGYQETQYF. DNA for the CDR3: TGCGCCAGCAGCAAAAAGACAGGGTACCAAGAGACCCAGTACTTC.

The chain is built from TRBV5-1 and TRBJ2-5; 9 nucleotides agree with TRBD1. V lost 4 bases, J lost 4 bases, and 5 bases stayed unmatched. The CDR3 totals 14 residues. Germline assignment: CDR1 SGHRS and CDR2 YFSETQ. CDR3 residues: CASSNTGGGETQYF. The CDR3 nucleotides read TGCGCCAGCAGCAATACAGGGGGCGGAGAGACCCAGTACTTC. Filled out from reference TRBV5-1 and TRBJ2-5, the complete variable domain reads KAGVTQTPRYLIKTRGQQVTLSCSPISGHRSVSWYQQTPGQGLQFLFEYFSETQRNKGNFPGRFSGRQFSNSRSEMNVSTLELGDSALYLCASSNTGGGETQYFGPGTRLLVL.

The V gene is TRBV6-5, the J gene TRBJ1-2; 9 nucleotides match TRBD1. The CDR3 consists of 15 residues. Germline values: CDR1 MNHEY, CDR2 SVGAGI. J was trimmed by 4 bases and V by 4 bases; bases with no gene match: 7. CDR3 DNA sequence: TGTGCCAGCAGTTTAAACAGGGGGCGAAGCTATGGCTACACCTTC. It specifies CASSLNRGRSYGYTF.